This T cell receptor (beta chain) was sequenced for a study of OX40 agonist ivuxolimab in advanced cancers. The table came from immunoSEQ multiplex PCR; TCRdb's copy has only in-frame clones and leaves some out. There are approximately 91,000 clones in the sample; 70% to 90% occur only once, and about 4% lies in the top ten. The CDR3 is 13 residues long. Germline values: CDR1 SGHRS, CDR2 YFSETQ. Trimming cost V 0 bases and J 8 bases, with 11 bases left between them. Specimen: CD4+ or CD8+ T cells sorted from blood, collected in a trial of the OX40 agonist ivuxolimab. This TCR was sampled from an adult with an advanced solid tumor such as melanoma, head and neck, liver or kidney cancer. The J gene is TRBJ1-2, the V gene TRBV5-1; the D gene is possibly TRBD1 (5 bases). The DNA for the CDR3 is TGCGCCAGCAGCTTGGCCGGGGGGATCGGCTACACCTTC. Its protein is CASSLAGGIGYTF.